This T cell receptor beta chain was found in a study of blood T cell repertoires in COVID-19. Study in general: Acute and convalescent COVID-19 samples came from the United States, Italy and Spain. T cells, B-cell-depleted T cells, or PBMCs provided the cDNA or gDNA that served as material.

Germline V gene sequence: CDR1 LNHDA, CDR2 SQIVND (reference sequence). The V end lost 1 base, the J end lost 0 bases, and 16 bases lay between the germline ends. This CDR3 region has 17 residues. In the source study's methods: Counts of nucleated cells, estimated from reference gene primer amplification, were obtained. This table comes from immunoSEQ multiplex PCR, and its TCRdb copy is limited to in-frame clones, with some not included. V, J and clone size derive from that table, while D and trimming were established from the DNA sequence. The data show about 170,000 clones, 88% seen once. Sequencing used peripheral blood. The TCR comes from a man in his sixties with acute or convalescent COVID-19. The chain combines TRBV19 with TRBJ2-7, with D possibly being TRBD1 (6 bases). The CDR3 reads CASSIVGSGASSYEQYF. DNA for the CDR3: TGTGCCAGTAGTATAGTCGGTTCAGGGGCCTCCTCCTACGAGCAGTACTTC.